Below are 18 T cell receptor beta chains sequenced from a single sample in a study of T cells in localized non-small cell lung cancer. Sequencing used immunoSEQ multiplex PCR; TCRdb keeps in-frame clones, though not all of them. The table has tens of thousands of clones, approximately 88% seen once; the top ten hold over 12%. The specimen was peripheral blood, collected before any cancer treatment. Receptor source: a man between 35 and 75 years old with stage I squamous cell lung carcinoma.

This clone showed up just a few times. The gene calls are TRBV27 and TRBJ1-1; a possible D gene is TRBD1 (5 bases). The V gene lost 6 bases and the J gene lost 5 bases, with 16 bases spanning the gap. The CDR3 spans 14 residues. Per germline, CDR1 MNHEY and CDR2 SMNVEV (reference sequence). This CDR3 reads CASSQGHRRTEAFF. For the CDR3, the DNA is TGTGCCAGCAGCCAAGGACACCGGAGGACTGAAGCTTTCTTT.

This clone appeared once. This chain connects TRBV5-1 to TRBJ1-1, with 9 bases identical to TRBD1. Germline loops: CDR1 SGHRS, CDR2 YFSETQ. J was trimmed by 2 bases and V by 0 bases; bases with no gene match: 5. This CDR3 comprises 16 residues. The CDR3 bases are TGCGCCAGCAGCTTGGATGGGACAGGGAAAAACACTGAAGCTTTCTTT. Translating gives CASSLDGTGKNTEAFF.

The CDR3 region is CASSLTRQGLYTF. DNA of the CDR3: TGTGCCAGCAGCTTGACCCGGCAGGGCCTATACACCTTC. This rearrangement joins TRBV5-6 to TRBJ1-2; a weak D match, TRBD1 (5 bases). The germline V gene has CDR1 SGHDT and CDR2 YYEEEE. The CDR3 is 13 amino acids. Trimming took 1 base from V and 11 from J, leaving 15 bases between them.

The chain is built from TRBV5-1 and TRBJ1-6, with TRBD1 matching over 9 bases. Per the germline V gene, CDR1 is SGHRS and CDR2 is YFSETQ. CDR3 length: 17 residues. The trim removed 0 bases at V and 10 bases at J, leaving 11 bases unmatched. The DNA for the CDR3 is TGCGCCAGCAGCTTGGATGCTGCCGAGACAGGGGGATCACCCCTCCACTTT. Protein product: CASSLDAAETGGSPLHF.

The chain couples TRBV5-6 to TRBJ2-7; possible D gene TRBD2, 5 bases. The germline gives CDR1 SGHDT, CDR2 YYEEEE. V was shortened by 2 bases and J by 7 bases, with 16 bases between the two germline ends. This CDR3 spans 14 amino acids. The DNA for the CDR3 is TGTGCCAGCAGCTTAGTCGGGGTTATCCGGGAGCAGTACTTC. Translated, it gives CASSLVGVIREQYF. The whole variable domain, remainder taken from reference TRBV5-6 and TRBJ2-7, is DAGVTQSPTHLIKTRGQQVTLRCSPKSGHDTVSWYQQALGQGPQFIFQYYEEEERQRGNFPDRFSGHQFPNYSSELNVNALLLGDSALYLCASSLVGVIREQYFGPGTRLTVT.

V usage is TRBV13 and J usage is TRBJ2-3; D unresolved. CDR3 size: 12 residues. Germline values: CDR1 PRHDT, CDR2 FYEKMQ (reference sequence). Trimming shortened V by 3 bases and J by 3 bases, and 4 bases separated the two germline ends. Here the CDR3 reads CASSFSTDTQYF. The CDR3 bases are TGTGCCAGCAGCTTTTCGACAGATACGCAGTATTTT.

The J gene is TRBJ1-6, the V gene TRBV6-6; 8 bases match TRBD1. V lost 6 bases, J lost 6 bases, and 4 bases stayed unmatched. The CDR3 contains 14 residues. Looked up from germline, CDR1 is MNHNY and CDR2 is SVGAGI (reference sequence). Here the CDR3 DNA reads TGTGCCAGCAGCCGGACAGGGTTTAATTCACCCCTCCACTTT. It encodes CASSRTGFNSPLHF.

This clone came up once. The chain has TRBV4-1 and TRBJ1-2, with D uncertain. The germline V and J ends were trimmed by 5 bases and 4 bases, with 11 bases remaining between them. The CDR3 runs 13 residues. Germline CDR1 MGHRA, CDR2 YSYEKL. The CDR3 nucleotides are TGCGCCAGCAGCTGGGAAGGGTTCTATGGCTACACCTTC. Translation: CASSWEGFYGYTF.

The rearrangement uses TRBV5-1 and TRBJ2-5; D ambiguous. Germline V gene data show CDR1 as SGHRS and CDR2 as YFSETQ. The CDR3 has 14 residues. V was shortened by 0 bases and J by 3 bases, with 9 bases between the two germline ends. The CDR3 protein is CASSLGAQKETQYF. CDR3 coding DNA: TGCGCCAGCAGCTTGGGGGCTCAGAAAGAGACCCAGTACTTC.

This clone was recorded only once. The rearrangement links TRBV5-1 to TRBJ2-5, with 9 bases matching TRBD1. The CDR3 runs to 14 residues. Germline V gives CDR1 SGHRS, CDR2 YFSETQ. Trimming at V came to 4 bases and at J to 5 bases, leaving 6 bases not matched to a gene. CDR3 nucleotides: TGCGCCAGCAGCGTACAGGGGGCGGAGGAGACCCAGTACTTC. Translated: CASSVQGAEETQYF. Based on the CDR3 plus reference TRBV5-1 and TRBJ2-5, the full variable domain is KAGVTQTPRYLIKTRGQQVTLSCSPISGHRSVSWYQQTPGQGLQFLFEYFSETQRNKGNFPGRFSGRQFSNSRSEMNVSTLELGDSALYLCASSVQGAEETQYFGPGTRLLVL.

The chain carries TRBV4-3 and TRBJ2-7; D remains ambiguous. The CDR3 extends over 13 amino acids. The V gene lost 1 base and the J gene lost 0 bases, with 4 bases spanning the gap. Germline CDR1 is LGHNA and CDR2 is YSLEER. The CDR3 protein is CASSQVVSYEQYF. In DNA form, the CDR3 reads TGCGCCAGCAGCCAAGTCGTCTCCTACGAGCAGTACTTC.

V gene TRBV4-2 combines with J gene TRBJ2-7, with a tentative D call TRBD1 (6 bases). The germline V and J ends were trimmed by 1 base and 3 bases, with 10 bases remaining between them. CDR1 is LGHNA and CDR2 is YNFKEQ in the germline V gene. CDR3 length: 14 residues. CDR3 loop: CASSQVQGLYEQYF. For the CDR3, the DNA is TGTGCCAGCAGCCAAGTGCAGGGGCTCTACGAGCAGTACTTC.

This clone was found once. This chain's CDR3 is CASSLTGGEETQYF. The CDR3 DNA reads as TGTGCCAGCAGCTTGACAGGGGGCGAGGAGACCCAGTACTTC. The chain recombines TRBV5-6 with TRBJ2-5; 9 nucleotides line up with TRBD1. The CDR3 runs 14 residues. V dropped 1 base and J dropped 5; count of bases not matched to a gene: 3. Germline CDR1 reads SGHDT; CDR2 reads YYEEEE.

This chain connects TRBV10-2 to TRBJ1-2, with D maybe TRBD1 (6 bases). Per germline, CDR1 WSHSY and CDR2 SAAADI. The CDR3 loop spans 13 amino acids. Trimming took 8 bases from V and 8 from J, leaving 18 bases between them. The CDR3 sequence is CASLRTEGGGYTF. The CDR3 DNA is TGCGCCAGCTTGAGGACTGAAGGGGGGGGCTACACCTTC.

V usage is TRBV5-4 and J usage is TRBJ1-2; the D is unclear. The length of the CDR3 is 15 residues. The V gene's germline CDR1 is SGHNT and CDR2 YYREEE (reference sequence). V was clipped by 4 bases and J by 12 bases, with 25 bases between them. CDR3 bases: TGTGCCAGCAGCCAGACCCCCGGCATTGCCTATGAAGACACCTTC. Translated: CASSQTPGIAYEDTF.

The V call is TRBV2, the J call TRBJ1-6; 8 bases agree with TRBD1. The trim removed 6 bases at V and 10 bases at J, leaving 8 bases unmatched. Germline lookup yields CDR1 SNHLY and CDR2 FYNNEI. This CDR3 is built from 14 residues. The CDR3 spells CASRRTGRESPLHF. The CDR3 region has the DNA TGTGCCAGCAGACGGACAGGGAGAGAGTCACCCCTCCACTTT.

V gene TRBV7-9 combines with J gene TRBJ2-3, with 9 bases aligning to TRBD2. This CDR3 comprises 15 residues. Germline CDR1 SEHNR, CDR2 FQNEAQ (reference sequence). Trimming took 2 bases from V and 7 from J; bases not matched to a gene: 7. CDR3 sequence reads: CASSLQAGGANTQYF. CDR3 in DNA: TGTGCCAGCAGCTTACAAGCGGGGGGCGCGAATACGCAGTATTTT.

The V and J genes are TRBV15 and TRBJ2-7; D perhaps matches TRBD2 (5 bases). CDR1 and CDR2 from the germline V gene are LNHNV and YYDKDF (reference sequence). The CDR3 extends over 14 amino acids. V lost 0 bases to trimming and J lost 6 bases, with 12 bases between them. CDR3 protein: CATSRDKKRAEQYF. CDR3 nucleotide sequence: TGTGCCACCAGCAGAGATAAAAAGAGGGCCGAGCAGTACTTC.